This passage covers 4 T cell receptor beta chains from one sample sequenced in a study of tissue T cells after allogeneic stem cell transplantation. Repertoires were generated with immunoSEQ multiplex PCR, while TCRdb's copy carries only in-frame clones and drops some. The table includes hundreds of clones, 80% detected once. The sequencing used ileal tissue, collected at autopsy. The receptors were sampled from a female patient aged 18-49 years with steroid-refractory graft-versus-host disease after an allogeneic stem cell transplant. These T cells may partly come from the graft donor.

This clone was observed a few times. The chain has TRBV2 and TRBJ2-2; D call uncertain. This CDR3 is 11 amino acids long. In germline, CDR1 is SNHLY, CDR2 FYNNEI. V lost 6 bases and J lost 8, with 7 bases in between. CDR3 loop: CASRQWGELFF. In DNA, the CDR3 is TGTGCCAGCAGACAATGGGGGGAGCTGTTTTTT.

The chain carries TRBV12-3 or TRBV12-4 and TRBJ2-7; TRBD1 or TRBD2 may be the D gene (5 bases each). CDR3 length equals 13 residues. V lost 5 bases, J lost 7 bases, and 15 bases lay in between. The CDR3 loop reads CASSTGPPGEQYF. The CDR3 DNA is TGTGCCAGCAGTACGGGACCCCCCGGGGAGCAGTACTTC.

The genes are TRBV6-5 and TRBJ1-1, with D maybe TRBD1 (5 bases). Germline CDR1 MNHEY, CDR2 SVGAGI. The V end lost 7 bases, the J end lost 6 bases, and 12 bases lay between the germline ends. This CDR3 comprises 12 residues. The CDR3 spells CASKGGAAEAFF. The CDR3 DNA reads as TGTGCCAGCAAAGGTGGGGCGGCTGAAGCTTTCTTT.

The gene calls are TRBV11-2 and TRBJ2-5; D gene unclear. This CDR3 has 14 residues. Between the trimmed V and J ends, which lost 3 bases and 2 bases, there was a span of 10 bases. Germline CDR1 is SGHAT and CDR2 is FQNNGV. The CDR3 DNA sequence: TGTGCCAGCAGCTTCCTCTCCTGGCAAGAGACCCAGTACTTC. It is translated as CASSFLSWQETQYF.